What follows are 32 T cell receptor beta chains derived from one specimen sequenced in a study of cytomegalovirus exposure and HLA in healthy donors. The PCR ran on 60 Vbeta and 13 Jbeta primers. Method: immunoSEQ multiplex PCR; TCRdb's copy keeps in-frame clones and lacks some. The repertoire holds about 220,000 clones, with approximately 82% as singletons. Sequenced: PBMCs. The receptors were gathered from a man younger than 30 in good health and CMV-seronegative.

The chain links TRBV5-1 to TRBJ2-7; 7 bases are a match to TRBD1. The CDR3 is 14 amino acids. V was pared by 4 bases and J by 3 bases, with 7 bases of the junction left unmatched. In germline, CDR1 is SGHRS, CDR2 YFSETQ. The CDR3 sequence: CASSARGTDYEQYF. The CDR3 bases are TGCGCCAGCAGCGCCCGAGGGACAGACTACGAGCAGTACTTC.

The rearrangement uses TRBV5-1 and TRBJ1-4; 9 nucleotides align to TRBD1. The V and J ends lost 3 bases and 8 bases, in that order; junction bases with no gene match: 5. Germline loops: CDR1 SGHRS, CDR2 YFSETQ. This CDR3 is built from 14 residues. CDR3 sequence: CASSSGQGYEKLFF. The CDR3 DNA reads TGCGCCAGCAGCTCAGGACAGGGGTACGAAAAACTGTTTTTT.

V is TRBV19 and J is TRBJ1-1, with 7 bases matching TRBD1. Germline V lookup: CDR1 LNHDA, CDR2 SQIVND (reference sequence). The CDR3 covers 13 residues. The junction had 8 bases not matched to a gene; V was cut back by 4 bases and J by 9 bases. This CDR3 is CASSTRDSGKAFF. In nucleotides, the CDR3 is TGTGCCAGTAGTACCCGGGACAGTGGTAAAGCTTTCTTT.

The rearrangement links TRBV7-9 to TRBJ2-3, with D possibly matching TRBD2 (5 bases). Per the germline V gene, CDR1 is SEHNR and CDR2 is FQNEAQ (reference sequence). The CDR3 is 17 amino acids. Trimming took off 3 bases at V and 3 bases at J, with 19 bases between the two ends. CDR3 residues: CASSFSRLMEVTDTQYF. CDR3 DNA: TGTGCCAGCAGCTTTTCGCGACTTATGGAGGTAACAGATACGCAGTATTTT.

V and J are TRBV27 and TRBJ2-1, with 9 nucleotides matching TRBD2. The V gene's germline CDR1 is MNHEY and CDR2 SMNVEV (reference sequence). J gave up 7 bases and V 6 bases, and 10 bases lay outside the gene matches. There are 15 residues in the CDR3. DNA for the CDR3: TGTGCCAGCAGACCCGGGACTAGCTTTACGAATGAGCAGTTCTTC. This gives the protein CASRPGTSFTNEQFF.

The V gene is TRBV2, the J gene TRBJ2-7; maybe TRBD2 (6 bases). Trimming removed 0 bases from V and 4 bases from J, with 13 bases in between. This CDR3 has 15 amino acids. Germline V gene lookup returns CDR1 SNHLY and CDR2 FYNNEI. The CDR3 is CASSEARGFGYEQYF. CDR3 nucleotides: TGTGCCAGCAGTGAAGCGCGGGGATTTGGATACGAGCAGTACTTC.

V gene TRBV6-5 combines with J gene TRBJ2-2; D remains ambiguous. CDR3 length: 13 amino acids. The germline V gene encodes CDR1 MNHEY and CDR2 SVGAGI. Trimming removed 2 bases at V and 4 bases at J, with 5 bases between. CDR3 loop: CASSYISTGELFF. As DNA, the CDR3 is TGTGCCAGCAGTTACATCAGCACCGGGGAGCTGTTTTTT.

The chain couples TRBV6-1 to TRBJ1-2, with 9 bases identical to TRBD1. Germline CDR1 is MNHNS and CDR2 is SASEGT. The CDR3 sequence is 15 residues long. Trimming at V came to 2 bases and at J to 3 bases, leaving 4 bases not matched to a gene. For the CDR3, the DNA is TGTGCCAGCAGTGAAATTAGGGACAGGGACTATGGCTACACCTTC. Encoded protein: CASSEIRDRDYGYTF.

CDR3 loop: CASSWTETYEQYF. The CDR3 DNA reads as TGCGCCAGCAGCTGGACAGAAACCTACGAGCAGTACTTC. The chain has TRBV5-1 and TRBJ2-7; D possibly corresponds to TRBD1 (6 bases). Trimming left V 3 bases short and J 2 bases short, with 9 bases between. The CDR3 runs to 13 residues. Germline CDR1 is SGHRS and CDR2 is YFSETQ.

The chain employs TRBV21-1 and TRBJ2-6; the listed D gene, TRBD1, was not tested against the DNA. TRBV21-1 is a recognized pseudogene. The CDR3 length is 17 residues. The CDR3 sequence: CASNNGQGFSGANVLTF. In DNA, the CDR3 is TGTGCCAGCAACAACGGACAGGGTTTCAGTGGGGCCAACGTCCTGACTTTC.

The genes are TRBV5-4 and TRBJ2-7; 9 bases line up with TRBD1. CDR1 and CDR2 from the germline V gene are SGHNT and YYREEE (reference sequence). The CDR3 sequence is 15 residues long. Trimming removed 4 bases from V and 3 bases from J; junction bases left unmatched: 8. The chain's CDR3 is CASSIPGQGNYEQYF. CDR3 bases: TGTGCCAGCAGCATCCCGGGACAGGGAAACTACGAGCAGTACTTC.

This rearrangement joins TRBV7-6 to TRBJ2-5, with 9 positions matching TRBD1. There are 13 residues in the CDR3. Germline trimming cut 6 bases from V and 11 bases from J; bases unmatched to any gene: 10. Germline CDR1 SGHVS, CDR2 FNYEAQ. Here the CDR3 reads CASRAGTGNQQYF. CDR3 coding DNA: TGTGCCAGCAGAGCCGGGACAGGGAATCAGCAGTACTTC.

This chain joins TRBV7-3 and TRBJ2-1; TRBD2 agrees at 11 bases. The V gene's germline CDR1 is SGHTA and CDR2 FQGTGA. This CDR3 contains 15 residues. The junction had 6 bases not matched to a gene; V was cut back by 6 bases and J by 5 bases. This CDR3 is CASSVGTSGHNEQFF. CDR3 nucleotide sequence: TGTGCCAGCAGTGTAGGGACTAGCGGACACAATGAGCAGTTCTTC.

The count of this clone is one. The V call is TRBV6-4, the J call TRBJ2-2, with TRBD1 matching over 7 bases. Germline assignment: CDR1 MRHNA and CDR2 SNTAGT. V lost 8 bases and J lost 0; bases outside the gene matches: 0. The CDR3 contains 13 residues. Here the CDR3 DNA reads TGTGCCAGCGGACAGGCGAACACCGGGGAGCTGTTTTTT. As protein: CASGQANTGELFF.

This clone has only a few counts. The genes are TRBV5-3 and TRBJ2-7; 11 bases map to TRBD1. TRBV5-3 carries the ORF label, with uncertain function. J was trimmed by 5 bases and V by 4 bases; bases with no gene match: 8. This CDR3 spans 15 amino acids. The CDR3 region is CARSPGQGARHEQYF. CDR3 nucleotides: TGTGCCAGAAGCCCCGGACAGGGGGCGAGGCACGAGCAGTACTTC.

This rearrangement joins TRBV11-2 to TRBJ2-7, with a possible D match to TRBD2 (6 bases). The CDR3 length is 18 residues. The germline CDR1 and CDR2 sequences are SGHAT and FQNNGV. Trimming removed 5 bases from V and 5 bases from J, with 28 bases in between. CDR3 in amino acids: CASSPRSAWRDRVNEQYF. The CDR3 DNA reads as TGTGCCAGCAGCCCCAGGTCCGCCTGGCGGGACCGGGTCAACGAGCAGTACTTC.

CDR3 in DNA: TGCGCCAGCACCCCCATCGACAGGGGAAAGGGCACTGAAGCTTTCTTT. This sequence encodes CASTPIDRGKGTEAFF. The chain recombines TRBV5-1 with TRBJ1-1; 8 bases are shared with TRBD1. V lost 6 bases to trimming and J lost 4 bases; unmatched junction nucleotides: 14. CDR3 length equals 16 residues. CDR1 and CDR2 (germline): SGHRS, YFSETQ.

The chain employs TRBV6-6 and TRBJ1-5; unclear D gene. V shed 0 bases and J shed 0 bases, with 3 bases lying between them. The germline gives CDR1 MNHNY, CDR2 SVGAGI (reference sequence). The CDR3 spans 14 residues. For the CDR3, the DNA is TGTGCCAGCAGTTACTCCTTTAGCAATCAGCCCCAGCATTTT. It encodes CASSYSFSNQPQHF.

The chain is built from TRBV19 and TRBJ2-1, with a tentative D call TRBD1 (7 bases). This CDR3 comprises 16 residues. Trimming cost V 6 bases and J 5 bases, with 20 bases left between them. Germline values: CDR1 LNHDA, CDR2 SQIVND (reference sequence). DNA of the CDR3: TGTGCCAGTAGGGTGGGGGGAGGAGGGGGCGACAATGAGCAGTTCTTC. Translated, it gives CASRVGGGGGDNEQFF.

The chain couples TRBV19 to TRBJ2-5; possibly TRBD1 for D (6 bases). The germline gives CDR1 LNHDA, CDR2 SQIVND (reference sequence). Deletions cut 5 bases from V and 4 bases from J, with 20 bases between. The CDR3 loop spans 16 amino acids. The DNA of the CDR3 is TGTGCCAGTAGTTTCCTTCACGGGACCAGGGGAGAGACCCAGTACTTC. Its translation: CASSFLHGTRGETQYF.

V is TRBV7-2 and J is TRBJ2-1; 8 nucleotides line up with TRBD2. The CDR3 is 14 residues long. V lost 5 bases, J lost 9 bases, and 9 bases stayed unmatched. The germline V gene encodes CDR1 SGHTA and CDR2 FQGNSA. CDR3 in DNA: TGTGCCAGCAGCCCCAGCGGGAGTAGTGGTGAGCAGTTCTTC. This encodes CASSPSGSSGEQFF.

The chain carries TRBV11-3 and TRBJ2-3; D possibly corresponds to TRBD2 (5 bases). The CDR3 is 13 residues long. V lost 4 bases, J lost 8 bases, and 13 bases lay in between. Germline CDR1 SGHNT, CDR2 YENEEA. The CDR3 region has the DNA TGTGCCAGCAGCTCCGGGATGACTCTTACGCAGTATTTT. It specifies CASSSGMTLTQYF.

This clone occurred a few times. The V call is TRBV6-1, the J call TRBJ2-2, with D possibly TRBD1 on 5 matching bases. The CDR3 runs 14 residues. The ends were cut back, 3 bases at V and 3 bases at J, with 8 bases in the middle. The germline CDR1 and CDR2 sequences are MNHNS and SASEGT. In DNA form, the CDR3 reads TGTGCCAGCAGTGACTCGACAGACACCGGGGAGCTGTTTTTT. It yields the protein CASSDSTDTGELFF.

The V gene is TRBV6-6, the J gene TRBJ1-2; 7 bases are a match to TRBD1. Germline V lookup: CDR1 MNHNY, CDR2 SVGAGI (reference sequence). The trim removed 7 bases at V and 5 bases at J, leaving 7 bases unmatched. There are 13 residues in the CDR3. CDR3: CASIGRGSYGYTF. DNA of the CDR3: TGTGCCAGCATTGGCAGGGGGAGTTATGGCTACACCTTC.

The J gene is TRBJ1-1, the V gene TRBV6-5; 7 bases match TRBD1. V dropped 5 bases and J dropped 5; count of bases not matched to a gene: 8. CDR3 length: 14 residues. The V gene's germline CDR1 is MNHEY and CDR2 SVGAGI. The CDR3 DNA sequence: TGTGCCAGCAGTAAACGACAGGGTTGGACTGAAGCTTTCTTT. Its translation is CASSKRQGWTEAFF.

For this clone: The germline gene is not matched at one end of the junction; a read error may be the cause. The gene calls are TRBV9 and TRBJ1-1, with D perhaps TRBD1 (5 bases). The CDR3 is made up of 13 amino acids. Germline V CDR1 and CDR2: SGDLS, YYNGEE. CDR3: CASSSRVNTDAFF. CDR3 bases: TGTGCCAGCAGCTCCAGGGTGAACACTGACGCTTTCTTT. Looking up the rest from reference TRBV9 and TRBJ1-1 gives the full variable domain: DSGVTQTPKHLITATGQRVTLRCSPRSGDLSVYWYQQSLDQGLQFLIQYYNGEERAKGNILERFSAQQFPDLHSELNLSSLELGDSALYFCASSSRVNTDAFFGQGTRLTVV.

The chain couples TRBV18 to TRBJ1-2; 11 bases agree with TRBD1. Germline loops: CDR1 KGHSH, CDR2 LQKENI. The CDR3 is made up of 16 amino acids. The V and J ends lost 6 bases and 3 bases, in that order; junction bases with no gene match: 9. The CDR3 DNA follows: TGTGCCAGCTCGGGGACAGGGGGTTTCGACTACTATGGCTACACCTTC. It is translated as CASSGTGGFDYYGYTF.

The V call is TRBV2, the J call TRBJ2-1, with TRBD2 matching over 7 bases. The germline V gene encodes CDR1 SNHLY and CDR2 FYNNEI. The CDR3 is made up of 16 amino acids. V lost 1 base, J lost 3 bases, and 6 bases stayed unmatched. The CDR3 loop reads CASSEVGTINYNEQFF. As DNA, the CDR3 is TGTGCCAGCAGTGAAGTTGGGACTATAAACTACAATGAGCAGTTCTTC.

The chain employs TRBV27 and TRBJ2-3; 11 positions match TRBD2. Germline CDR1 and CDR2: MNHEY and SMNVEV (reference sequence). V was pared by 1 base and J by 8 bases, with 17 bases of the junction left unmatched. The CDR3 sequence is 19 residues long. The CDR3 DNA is TGTGCCAGCAGTTTATGGGGGGGACTAGCGGACTCCTTCAAACCTACGCAGTATTTT. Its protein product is CASSLWGGLADSFKPTQYF.

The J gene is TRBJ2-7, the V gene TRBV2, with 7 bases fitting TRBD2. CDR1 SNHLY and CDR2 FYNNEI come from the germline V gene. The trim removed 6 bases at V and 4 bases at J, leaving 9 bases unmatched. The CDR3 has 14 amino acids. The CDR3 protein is CASSRAGNYYEQYF. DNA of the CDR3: TGTGCCAGCAGCAGAGCGGGGAACTATTACGAGCAGTACTTC. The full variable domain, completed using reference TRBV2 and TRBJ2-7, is EPEVTQTPSHQVTQMGQEVILRCVPISNHLYFYWYRQILGQKVEFLVSFYNNEISEKSEIFDDQFSVERPDGSNFTLKIRSTKLEDSAMYFCASSRAGNYYEQYFGPGTRLTVT.

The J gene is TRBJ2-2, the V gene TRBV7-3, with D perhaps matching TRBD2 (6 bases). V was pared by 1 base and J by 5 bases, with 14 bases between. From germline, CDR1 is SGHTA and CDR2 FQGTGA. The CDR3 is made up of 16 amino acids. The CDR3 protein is CASSLIPGVGTGELFF. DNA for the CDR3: TGTGCCAGCAGCTTAATTCCGGGAGTGGGAACCGGGGAGCTGTTTTTT. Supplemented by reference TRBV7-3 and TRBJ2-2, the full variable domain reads GAGVSQTPSNKVTEKGKYVELRCDPISGHTALYWYRQSLGQGPEFLIYFQGTGAADDSGLPNDRFFAVRPEGSVSTLKIQRTERGDSAVYLCASSLIPGVGTGELFFGEGSRLTVL.

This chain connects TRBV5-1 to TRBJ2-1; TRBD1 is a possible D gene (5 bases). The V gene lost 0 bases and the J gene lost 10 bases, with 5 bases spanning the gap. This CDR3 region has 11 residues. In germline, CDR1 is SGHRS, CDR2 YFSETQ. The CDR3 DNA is TGCGCCAGCAGCTTGGAGGGGGAGCAGTTCTTC. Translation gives CASSLEGEQFF.